This record looks at one T cell receptor (beta chain) sequence and its context. Its antigen is unknown. The data derive from a study of PD-1 blockade in classical Hodgkin lymphoma. Trimming at V came to 3 bases and at J to 0 bases, leaving 13 bases not matched to a gene. The CDR3 runs to 18 residues. Per the germline V gene, CDR1 is LGHNA and CDR2 is YSLEER. TCRdb keeps only in-frame clones here, not all; method: immunoSEQ multiplex PCR. The sample shows about 33,000 clones, about 70% of them seen only once. Time point here: cycle 4 day 1 (C4D1), after 6 weeks of nivolumab. Exposure to brentuximab vedotin varied, and each patient had relapsed following autologous stem cell transplantation. Complete response, partial response or progressive disease were the best responses. General observations from the study: The causes of the repertoire differences, possibly disease activity or prior therapy, remain undefined. With CD4+ cells, TCR diversity rose significantly by C4D1, but not with CD8+ cells. Newly diagnosed and completely responding patients shared comparable baseline diversity.

The chain recombines TRBV4-3 with TRBJ2-5, with TRBD2 matching over 7 bases. This TCR came from a human donor with classical Hodgkin lymphoma. Here the sequenced sample was peripheral blood mononuclear cells (PBMCs), taken before the fourth cycle of nivolumab. In DNA form, the CDR3 reads TGCGCCAGCAGCCAGACCCTTTATCTAGCGGAAAACCAAGAGACCCAGTACTTC. It is translated as CASSQTLYLAENQETQYF.